This is a list of T cell receptor beta chains from one sample in a study of blood T cell repertoires in COVID-19. The method was immunoSEQ multiplex PCR; TCRdb's version includes in-frame clones alone and lacks a portion of them. The sample has 310,000 or so clones; about 91% are singletons. Sequencing was performed on PBMCs or T cells enriched from blood (not recorded which). Receptors were obtained from a woman between 18 and 29 years old who had recovered from COVID-19. The CDR3 runs from the conserved cysteine through the conserved F or W. The D gene is left open where the match is weak. A row's size may be missing; if present it is once, few, many or a size class.

V gene,clone size,CDR3 length,D gene,J gene,CDR3 protein
TRBV4-1,.,15,.,TRBJ1-2,CATKSWGPKNYGYTF
TRBV2,.,17,.,TRBJ2-3,CASSEALFGSGTDTQYF
TRBV2,once,17,.,TRBJ1-1,CASSEVVPNRVHTEAFF
TRBV7-9,.,14,TRBD1,TRBJ1-1,CASSAGQFGTEAFF
TRBV12-3/TRBV12-4,.,12,TRBD1,TRBJ1-3,CPEGAAGNTIYF
TRBV6-4,.,16,TRBD2,TRBJ2-1,CASSDGLSGGGSEQFF
TRBV30,.,13,.,TRBJ1-4,CAWRGTLSEKLFF
TRBV5-1,few,16,TRBD2,TRBJ2-3,CASPPGDSGRADTQYF
TRBV11-2,.,13,TRBD1,TRBJ2-7,CASGQGFSYEQYF
TRBV9,.,15,TRBD1,TRBJ2-7,CASSASQGAAYEQYF
TRBV11-1,.,15,.,TRBJ2-5,CASSPTVAVEETQYF
TRBV5-1,.,16,TRBD1,TRBJ2-3,CASSLTGETSTDTQYF
TRBV4-1,.,15,.,TRBJ1-2,CASSQAGRGTYGYTF
TRBV9,.,14,.,TRBJ2-7,CASSASLEGFEQYF
TRBV7-3,.,15,TRBD1,TRBJ1-2,CASSRSGTGEDGYTF
TRBV9,.,17,.,TRBJ1-2,CASSVASRPGANYGYTF
TRBV25-1,.,17,TRBD1,TRBJ2-3,CASSDWDRGWSTDTQYF
TRBV7-6,.,17,TRBD1,TRBJ1-2,CASSLNGRAGGHYGYTF
TRBV11-2,.,19,.,TRBJ2-6,CASSLDFPTRYSGANVLTF
TRBV27,.,14,.,TRBJ1-2,CASRDSRGWYGYTF
TRBV5-1,.,15,.,TRBJ2-7,CASSLESVRSYEQYF
TRBV5-6,.,16,.,TRBJ2-2,CASSWGPAGNTGELFF
TRBV7-3,.,15,TRBD2,TRBJ2-3,CASSRTSGITDTQYF
TRBV5-6,once,14,.,TRBJ1-5,CASSLKGPSQPQHF
TRBV6-1,.,12,.,TRBJ1-2,CASSQGGVHYTF
TRBV9,.,15,.,TRBJ1-2,CASSVEWDMEGGYTF
TRBV24-1,.,16,.,TRBJ2-2,CATSDLLGEATGELFF
TRBV7-3,few,17,TRBD1,TRBJ1-3,CASSLLGVDRGINTIYF
TRBV29-1,.,16,TRBD2,TRBJ2-3,CSVDTTRAGLTDTQYF
TRBV7-6,once,15,TRBD2,TRBJ2-1,CASSRASGGAVEQFF
TRBV28,.,13,.,TRBJ1-2,CASSFPQGYGYTF
TRBV9,.,14,.,TRBJ2-1,CASSVASSAHLQFF
TRBV7-6,.,14,TRBD1,TRBJ2-5,CASSLVLQGKTQYF
TRBV9,.,14,.,TRBJ1-2,CASSARPGESGYTF
TRBV18,once,14,.,TRBJ2-7,CASSSFDITYEQYF
TRBV10-3,.,17,TRBD1,TRBJ1-1,CAISETPTTGRNTEAFF
TRBV7-9,.,16,TRBD1,TRBJ1-5,CASSSLTGERNQPQHF
TRBV28,.,15,TRBD2,TRBJ2-1,CASSLGGSSYNEQFF
TRBV7-8,.,14,TRBD1,TRBJ1-1,CASSLQGVRTEAFF
TRBV5-1,.,15,TRBD1,TRBJ1-2,CASSTGTGRPYGYTF
TRBV5-1,few,15,TRBD1,TRBJ1-2,CASSRQGNDNYGYTF
TRBV5-1,.,15,TRBD1,TRBJ1-4,CASSLRTGGDEKLFF
TRBV9,.,12,.,TRBJ2-2,CASSIGGGELFF
TRBV7-2,.,17,TRBD1,TRBJ2-1,CASSGRTGPALYNEQFF
TRBV7-6,many,14,.,TRBJ1-4,CASSLEQDNEKLFF
TRBV6-1,.,15,TRBD1,TRBJ2-2,CASSEGTGRSGELFF
TRBV5-6,once,11,.,TRBJ2-7,CASSSGRGKYF
TRBV7-6,.,13,.,TRBJ1-5,CASSLLGYQPQHF
TRBV7-8,few,19,.,TRBJ1-1,CASSPTNGGVLGMNTEAFF
TRBV19,.,13,.,TRBJ1-2,CASSIDDSYGYTF
TRBV28,.,19,TRBD2,TRBJ2-1,CASSAGSGGGTSSYNEQFF
TRBV3-1/TRBV3-2,.,11,.,TRBJ2-7,CASSHGPKQYF
TRBV19,.,16,TRBD1,TRBJ1-5,CASSQLGQGRNQPQHF